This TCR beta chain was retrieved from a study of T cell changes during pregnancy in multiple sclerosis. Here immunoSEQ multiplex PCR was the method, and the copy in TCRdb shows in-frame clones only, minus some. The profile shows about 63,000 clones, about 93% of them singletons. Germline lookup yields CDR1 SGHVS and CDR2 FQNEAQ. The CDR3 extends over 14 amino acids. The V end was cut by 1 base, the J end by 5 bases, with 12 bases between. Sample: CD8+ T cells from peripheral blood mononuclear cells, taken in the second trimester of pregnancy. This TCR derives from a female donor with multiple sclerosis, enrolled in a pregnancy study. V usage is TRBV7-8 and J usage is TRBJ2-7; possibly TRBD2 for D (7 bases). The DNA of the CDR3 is TGTGCCAGCAGCTTAGTCGGGGGGCTCGACGAGCAGTACTTC. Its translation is CASSLVGGLDEQYF.